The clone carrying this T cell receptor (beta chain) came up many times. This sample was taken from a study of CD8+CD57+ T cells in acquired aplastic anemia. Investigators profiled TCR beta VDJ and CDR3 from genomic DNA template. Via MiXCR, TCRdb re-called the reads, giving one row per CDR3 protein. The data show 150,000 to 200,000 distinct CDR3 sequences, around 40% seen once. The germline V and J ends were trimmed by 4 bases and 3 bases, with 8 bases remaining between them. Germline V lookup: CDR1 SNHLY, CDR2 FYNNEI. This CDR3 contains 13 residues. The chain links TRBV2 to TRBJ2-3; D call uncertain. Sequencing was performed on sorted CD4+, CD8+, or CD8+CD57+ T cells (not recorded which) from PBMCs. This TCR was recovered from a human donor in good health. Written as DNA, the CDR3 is TGTGCCAGCAGTGGACTGGGGACAGATACGCAGTATTTT. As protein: CASSGLGTDTQYF.